What follows is one TCR beta chain and its context. Per the original methods: From reference gene primer amplification, estimates of nucleated cell counts were derived. Only in-frame clones appear in the TCRdb table, and some are missing; sequencing was by immunoSEQ multiplex PCR. The DNA was the basis for D and trimming; V, J and clone size are from that table. The data show 300,000 to 400,000 clones, with more than 70% seen just once and 6% to 8.5% held by the top ten. This record belongs to a study of blood T cell repertoires in COVID-19. Overall study context: Nucleic acid was either cDNA or gDNA, and it came from T cells, B-cell-depleted T cells, or PBMCs.

Followed over time, Seattle patients had been enrolled while infection was active. V lost 4 bases, J lost 6 bases, and 13 bases stayed unmatched. The CDR3 runs 16 residues. Per germline, CDR1 LNHDA and CDR2 SQIVND (reference sequence). The receptor's source is a woman aged 65 to 85 with COVID-19, enrolled during active disease. The sample consisted of peripheral blood. The V gene is TRBV19, the J gene TRBJ2-7; 9 bases line up with TRBD2. DNA of the CDR3: TGTGCCAGTAGTACCAGACTAGCGGCGACACGGAGCGAGCAGTACTTC. Translating gives CASSTRLAATRSEQYF. Together with reference TRBV19 and TRBJ2-7, the CDR3 gives the full variable domain: DGGITQSPKYLFRKEGQNVTLSCEQNLNHDAMYWYRQDPGQGLRLIYYSQIVNDFQKGDIAEGYSVSREKKESFPLTVTSAQKNPTAFYLCASSTRLAATRSEQYFGPGTRLTVT.